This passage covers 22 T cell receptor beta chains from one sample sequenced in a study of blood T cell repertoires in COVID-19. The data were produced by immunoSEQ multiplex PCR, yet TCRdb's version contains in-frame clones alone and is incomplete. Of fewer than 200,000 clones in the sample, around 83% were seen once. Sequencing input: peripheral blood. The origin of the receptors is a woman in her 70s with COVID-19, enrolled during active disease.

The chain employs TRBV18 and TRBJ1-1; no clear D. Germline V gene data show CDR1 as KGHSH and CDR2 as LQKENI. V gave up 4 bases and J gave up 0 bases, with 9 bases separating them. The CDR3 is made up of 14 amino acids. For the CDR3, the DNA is TGTGCCAGCTCACGTCTTGAGGTGAACACTGAAGCTTTCTTT. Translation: CASSRLEVNTEAFF.

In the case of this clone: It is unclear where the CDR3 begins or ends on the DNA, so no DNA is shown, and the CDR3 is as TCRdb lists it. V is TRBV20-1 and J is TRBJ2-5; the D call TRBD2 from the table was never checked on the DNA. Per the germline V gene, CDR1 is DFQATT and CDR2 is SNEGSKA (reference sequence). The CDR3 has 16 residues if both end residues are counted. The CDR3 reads CSASFGEGGPRETQYF.

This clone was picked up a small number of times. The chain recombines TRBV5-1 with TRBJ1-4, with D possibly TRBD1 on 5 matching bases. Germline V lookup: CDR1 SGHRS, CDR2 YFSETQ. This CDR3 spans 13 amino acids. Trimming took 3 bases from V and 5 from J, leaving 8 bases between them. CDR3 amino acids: CASSSGPNEKLFF. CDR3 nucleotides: TGCGCCAGCAGCTCAGGGCCAAATGAAAAACTGTTTTTT.

The CDR3 DNA reads as TGTGCCAGCAGCACCATGCGGGGTAGCGGGGTTTCCTACGAGCAGTACTTC. This translates into CASSTMRGSGVSYEQYF. The rearrangement uses TRBV28 and TRBJ2-7; TRBD2 matches at 8 bases. In germline, CDR1 is MDHEN, CDR2 SYDVKM. The CDR3 totals 17 residues. The V segment lost 6 bases and the J segment 1 base; nucleotides outside the gene matches: 14.

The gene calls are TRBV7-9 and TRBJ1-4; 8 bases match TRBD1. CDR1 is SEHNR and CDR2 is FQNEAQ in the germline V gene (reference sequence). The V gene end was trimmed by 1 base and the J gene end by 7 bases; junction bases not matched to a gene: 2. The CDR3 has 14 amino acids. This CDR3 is CASSLEGTGEKLFF. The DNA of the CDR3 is TGTGCCAGCAGCTTAGAAGGGACAGGTGAAAAACTGTTTTTT.

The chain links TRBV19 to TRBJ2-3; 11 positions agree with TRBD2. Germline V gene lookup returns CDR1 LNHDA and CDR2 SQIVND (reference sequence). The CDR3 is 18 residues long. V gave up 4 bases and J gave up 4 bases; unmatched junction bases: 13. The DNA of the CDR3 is TGTGCCAGTAGTACCGCTATTCGACTAGCGGGACCCGCAGATACGCAGTATTTT. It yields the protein CASSTAIRLAGPADTQYF.

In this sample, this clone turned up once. Here the CDR3 reads CASSPLSGPGETQYF. The CDR3 DNA reads TGTGCCAGCAGCCCCCTATCGGGCCCAGGGGAGACCCAGTACTTC. The gene calls are TRBV27 and TRBJ2-5; D is perhaps TRBD1 (5 bases). V lost 6 bases, J lost 5 bases, and 19 bases lay in between. There are 15 residues in the CDR3. Germline V gives CDR1 MNHEY, CDR2 SMNVEV (reference sequence).

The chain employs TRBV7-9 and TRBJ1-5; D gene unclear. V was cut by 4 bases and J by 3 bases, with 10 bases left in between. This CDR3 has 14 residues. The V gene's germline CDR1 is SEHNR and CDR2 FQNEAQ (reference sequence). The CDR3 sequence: CASSSSAFNQPQHF. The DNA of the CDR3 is TGTGCCAGCAGCTCAAGCGCATTCAATCAGCCCCAGCATTTT.

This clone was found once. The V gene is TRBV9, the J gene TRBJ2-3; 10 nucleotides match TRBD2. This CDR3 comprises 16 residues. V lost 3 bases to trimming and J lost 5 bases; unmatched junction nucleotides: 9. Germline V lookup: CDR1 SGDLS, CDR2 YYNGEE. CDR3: CASSATGTSAIDTQYF. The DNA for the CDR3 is TGTGCCAGCAGCGCCACCGGGACTAGCGCCATAGATACGCAGTATTTT.

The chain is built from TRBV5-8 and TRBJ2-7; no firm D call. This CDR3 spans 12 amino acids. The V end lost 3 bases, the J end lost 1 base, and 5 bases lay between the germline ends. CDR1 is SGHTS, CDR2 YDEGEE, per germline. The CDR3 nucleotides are TGTGCCAGCAGCTCCATTTCCTACGAGCAGTACTTC. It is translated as CASSSISYEQYF.

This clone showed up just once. The CDR3 loop reads CASSFGDRESDTQYF. The DNA for the CDR3 is TGTGCCAGCAGTTTCGGTGACAGGGAGTCAGATACGCAGTATTTT. This rearrangement joins TRBV28 to TRBJ2-3; 7 bases are shared with TRBD1. There are 15 residues in the CDR3. The germline CDR1 and CDR2 sequences are MDHEN and SYDVKM. V shed 3 bases and J 4 bases; nucleotides not matched to a gene: 7.

The chain's CDR3 is CASSVAVMNTEAFF. The CDR3 DNA is TGTGCCAGCAGCGTAGCAGTAATGAACACTGAAGCTTTCTTT. The chain couples TRBV9 to TRBJ1-1; D is ambiguous. Per germline, CDR1 SGDLS and CDR2 YYNGEE. Trimming shortened V by 0 bases and J by 0 bases, and 6 bases separated the two germline ends. CDR3 size: 14 residues.

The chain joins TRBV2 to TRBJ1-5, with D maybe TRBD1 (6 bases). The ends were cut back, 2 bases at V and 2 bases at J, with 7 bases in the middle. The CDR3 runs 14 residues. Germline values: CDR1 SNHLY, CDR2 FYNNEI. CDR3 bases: TGTGCCAGCAGTGAAACAGGGCGCAATCAGCCCCAGCATTTT. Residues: CASSETGRNQPQHF.

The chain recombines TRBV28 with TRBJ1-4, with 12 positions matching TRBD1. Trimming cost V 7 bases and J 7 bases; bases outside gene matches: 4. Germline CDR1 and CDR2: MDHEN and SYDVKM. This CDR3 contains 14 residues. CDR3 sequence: CASTRDRGPEKLFF. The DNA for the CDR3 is TGTGCCAGCACACGGGACAGGGGGCCTGAAAAACTGTTTTTT.

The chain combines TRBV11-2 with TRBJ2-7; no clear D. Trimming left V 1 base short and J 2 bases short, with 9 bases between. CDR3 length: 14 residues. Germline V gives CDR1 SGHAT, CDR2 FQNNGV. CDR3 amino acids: CASSLVRGPYEQYF. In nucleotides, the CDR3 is TGTGCCAGCAGCTTAGTTAGAGGCCCCTACGAGCAGTACTTC.

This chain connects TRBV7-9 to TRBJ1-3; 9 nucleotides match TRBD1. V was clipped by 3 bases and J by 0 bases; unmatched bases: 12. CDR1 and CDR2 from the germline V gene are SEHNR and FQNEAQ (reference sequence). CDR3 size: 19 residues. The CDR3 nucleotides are TGTGCCAGCAGCTTCCGGGACAGGGCCCATTATCGCTCTGGAAACACCATATATTTT. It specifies CASSFRDRAHYRSGNTIYF.

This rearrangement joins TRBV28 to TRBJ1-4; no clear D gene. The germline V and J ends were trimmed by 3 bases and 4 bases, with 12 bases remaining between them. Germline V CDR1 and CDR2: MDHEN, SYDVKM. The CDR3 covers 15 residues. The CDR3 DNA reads TGTGCCAGCAGTTTTTACGCGGCGGGTAATGAAAAACTGTTTTTT. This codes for CASSFYAAGNEKLFF. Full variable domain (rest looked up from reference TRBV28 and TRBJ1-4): DVKVTQSSRYLVKRTGEKVFLECVQDMDHENMFWYRQDPGLGLRLIYFSYDVKMKEKGDIPEGYSVSREKKERFSLILESASTNQTSMYLCASSFYAAGNEKLFFGSGTQLSVL.

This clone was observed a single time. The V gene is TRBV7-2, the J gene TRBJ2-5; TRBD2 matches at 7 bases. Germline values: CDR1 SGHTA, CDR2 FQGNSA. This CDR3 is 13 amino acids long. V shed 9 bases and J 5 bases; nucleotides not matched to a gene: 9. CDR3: CASKAGNGETQYF. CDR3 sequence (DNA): TGTGCCAGTAAAGCGGGGAACGGGGAGACCCAGTACTTC.

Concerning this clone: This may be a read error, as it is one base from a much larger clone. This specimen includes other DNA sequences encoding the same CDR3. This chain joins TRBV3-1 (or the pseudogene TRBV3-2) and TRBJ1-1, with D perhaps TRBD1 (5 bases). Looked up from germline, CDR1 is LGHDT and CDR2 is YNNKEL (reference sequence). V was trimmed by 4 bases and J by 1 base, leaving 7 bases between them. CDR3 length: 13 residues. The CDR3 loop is CASSRTQNTEAFF. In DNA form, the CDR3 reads TGTGCCAGCAGCCGGACACAGAACACTGAAGCTTTCTTT.

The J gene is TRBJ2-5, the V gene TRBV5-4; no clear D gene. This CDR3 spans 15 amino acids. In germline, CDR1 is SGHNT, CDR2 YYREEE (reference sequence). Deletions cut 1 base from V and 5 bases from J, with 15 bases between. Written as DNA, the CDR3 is TGTGCCAGCAGCTTGCCGCGCGGTCTGGTGGAGACCCAGTACTTC. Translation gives CASSLPRGLVETQYF.

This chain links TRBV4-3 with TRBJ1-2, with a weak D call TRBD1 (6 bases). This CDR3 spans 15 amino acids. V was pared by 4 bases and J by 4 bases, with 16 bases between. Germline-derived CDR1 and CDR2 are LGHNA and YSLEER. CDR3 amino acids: CASSPHRQESYGYTF. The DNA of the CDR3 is TGCGCCAGCAGCCCGCACCGACAGGAGTCCTATGGCTACACCTTC.

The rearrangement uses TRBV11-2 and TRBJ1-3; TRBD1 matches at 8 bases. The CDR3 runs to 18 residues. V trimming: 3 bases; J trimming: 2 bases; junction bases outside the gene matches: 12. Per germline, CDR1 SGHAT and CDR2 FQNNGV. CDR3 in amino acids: CASSFPAGGSGTGNTIYF. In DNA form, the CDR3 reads TGTGCCAGCAGCTTTCCCGCAGGGGGCAGTGGGACTGGAAACACCATATATTTT.